These T cell receptor beta chains were read from a single sample in a study of TIL therapy for anti-PD-1-resistant metastatic lung cancer. Sequencing used immunoSEQ multiplex PCR; TCRdb keeps in-frame clones, though not all of them. Among 7,600 or so clones, roughly two thirds were seen once, and the ten largest hold approximately 7.5%. This material consisted of tumor tissue, taken at baseline. Receptor source: a person between 25 and 79 years old with non-small cell lung cancer. Each CDR3 is given with its conserved first and last residue. Fields, in order: clone size, CDR3 length, D gene, J gene, V gene, CDR3 DNA, CDR3 protein. The D gene is left open where the match is weak. Some rows have no size entry. The others give once, few or many, or a class for an expanded clone.

size: few
length: 12
D: TRBD2
J: TRBJ2-1
V: TRBV12-3/TRBV12-4
DNA: TGTGCCAGCGGTAGAGCGGGGAATGAGCAGTTCTTC
CDR3: CASGRAGNEQFF

size: once
length: 17
D: TRBD2
J: TRBJ2-3
V: TRBV5-1
DNA: TGCGCCAGCAGCCCGGGACTAGCGGGGGTTTACACAGATACGCAGTATTTT
CDR3: CASSPGLAGVYTDTQYF

size: NA
length: 13
D: TRBD1
J: TRBJ1-2
V: TRBV11-1
DNA: TGTGCCAGCAGCTCACGACAGGGCCAAGGCTACACCTTC
CDR3: CASSSRQGQGYTF

size: few
length: 15
D: NA
J: TRBJ1-5
V: TRBV5-5
DNA: TGTGCCAGCAGCTTGGTTTTGTTTAGCAATCAGCCCCAGCATTTT
CDR3: CASSLVLFSNQPQHF

size: NA
length: 15
D: NA
J: TRBJ1-1
V: TRBV7-2
DNA: TGTGCCAGCAGCTTAGCCGTCGCAGGGAAAACTGAAGCTTTCTTT
CDR3: CASSLAVAGKTEAFF

size: NA
length: 14
D: TRBD1
J: TRBJ1-2
V: TRBV7-3
DNA: TGTGCCAGCAGCCAACAGGGGGCGGGTACTGGCTACACCTTC
CDR3: CASSQQGAGTGYTF

size: few
length: 13
D: NA
J: TRBJ1-1
V: TRBV7-7
DNA: TGTGCCAGCAGCTTAGACGACGGCACTGAAGCTTTCTTT
CDR3: CASSLDDGTEAFF

size: NA
length: 13
D: NA
J: TRBJ1-2
V: TRBV7-9
DNA: TGTGCCAGCAGCCATGGGGCTGGGGATGGCTACACCTTC
CDR3: CASSHGAGDGYTF

size: NA
length: 15
D: TRBD1
J: TRBJ2-1
V: TRBV5-8
DNA: TGTGCCAGCAGCTATAAAACGGACAGGAACAATGAGCAGTTCTTC
CDR3: CASSYKTDRNNEQFF

size: NA
length: 15
D: TRBD2
J: TRBJ2-7
V: TRBV7-2
DNA: TGTGCCAGCAGCTTATTGGGCGGGAGCTCCTACGAGCAGTACTTC
CDR3: CASSLLGGSSYEQYF

size: NA
length: 16
D: NA
J: TRBJ2-7
V: TRBV15
DNA: TGTGCCACCAGCAGAGGGGGGCAGGGCGGGGCCAACGAGCAGTACTTC
CDR3: CATSRGGQGGANEQYF

size: once
length: 14
D: NA
J: TRBJ2-1
V: TRBV6-1
DNA: TGTGCCAGCAGTGAAGCTCGGCTGTTAAATGAGCAGTTCTTC
CDR3: CASSEARLLNEQFF

size: NA
length: 15
D: NA
J: TRBJ2-7
V: TRBV27
DNA: TGTGCCAGCAGTCCTTACAGGGTGAGCTCCTACGAGCAGTACTTC
CDR3: CASSPYRVSSYEQYF

size: NA
length: 16
D: TRBD2
J: TRBJ2-7
V: TRBV11-2
DNA: TGTGCCAGCAGCTTAGGAGGGAGCGGGAGGGCCTACGAGCAGTACTTC
CDR3: CASSLGGSGRAYEQYF

size: NA
length: 16
D: TRBD1
J: TRBJ1-3
V: TRBV19
DNA: TGTGCCAGTAGTACGGGACAGGGACGCTCTGGAAACACCATATATTTT
CDR3: CASSTGQGRSGNTIYF

size: NA
length: 14
D: NA
J: TRBJ1-6
V: TRBV28
DNA: TGTGCCAGCATCACGGGGGGCCCTAATTCACCCCTCCACTTT
CDR3: CASITGGPNSPLHF

size: once
length: 14
D: NA
J: TRBJ1-6
V: TRBV29-1
DNA: TGCAGCGTTGGGACGGGAGATTATAATTCACCCCTCCACTTT
CDR3: CSVGTGDYNSPLHF

size: medium-sized
length: 15
D: NA
J: TRBJ1-1
V: TRBV5-1
DNA: TGCGCCAGCAGCTTGGGAACAGCCGGGAACACTGAAGCTTTCTTT
CDR3: CASSLGTAGNTEAFF

size: NA
length: 13
D: TRBD1
J: TRBJ1-1
V: TRBV9
DNA: TGTGCCAGCAGCGATCACAGGGGAACTGAAGCTTTCTTT
CDR3: CASSDHRGTEAFF

size: NA
length: 14
D: NA
J: TRBJ2-7
V: TRBV19
DNA: TGTGCCAGTAGTATCTCCGGGCCTTCCTACGAGCAGTACTTC
CDR3: CASSISGPSYEQYF

size: medium-sized
length: 15
D: TRBD2
J: TRBJ2-7
V: TRBV5-1
DNA: TGCGCCAGCAGCTTGGGGACTAGCGGGGTCTACGAGCAGTACTTC
CDR3: CASSLGTSGVYEQYF

size: NA
length: 14
D: NA
J: TRBJ2-1
V: TRBV7-9
DNA: TGTGCCAGCCGAAGCACAGGCTCCTACAATGAGCAGTTCTTC
CDR3: CASRSTGSYNEQFF

size: NA
length: 12
D: NA
J: TRBJ2-7
V: TRBV30
DNA: TGTGCCTGGAGTGTGGGAATGGGCGAGCAGTACTTC
CDR3: CAWSVGMGEQYF